The T cell receptor (beta chain) under discussion was sequenced for a study of T cells in Graves' hyperthyroidism and ophthalmopathy. This clonotype has ten or more counts. Germline CDR1 is MDHEN and CDR2 is SYDVKM. The length of the CDR3 is 15 residues. V trimming: 8 bases; J trimming: 3 bases; junction bases outside the gene matches: 10. Duration under 3 months, a NOSPECS grade of at least 4, and a Clinical Activity Score of at least 3 characterized the ophthalmopathy patients. PBMCs stemmed from more than 7.5 ml fresh peripheral blood. The source material, RNA transcripts, was used to amplify TCR beta CDR3 regions. The HTBI primer set drove a first-round RT-PCR of the TCR CDR3. TCRdb reprocessed the multiplex PCR reads via MiXCR and lists one record per CDR3 protein. This table has 530,000 or so distinct CDR3 sequences, more than 15% appearing once.

Sequenced input: blood. The chain links TRBV28 to TRBJ2-3; 8 bases map to TRBD1. The sequence was collected from a woman younger than 30 with Graves' ophthalmopathy. CDR3 region: CASPPQGESTDTQYF. The CDR3, as DNA: TGTGCCAGCCCTCCACAGGGGGAAAGTACAGATACGCAGTATTTT.